These T cell receptor beta chains were read from a single sample in a study of cytomegalovirus exposure and HLA in healthy donors. Data came from immunoSEQ multiplex PCR; TCRdb stores just in-frame clones and leaves some out. Of some 170,000 clones listed, 75% were seen once; the top ten hold roughly 3%. Sequencing input: PBMCs. These receptors were obtained from a male donor in good health and CMV-seronegative. The CDR3 runs from the conserved cysteine through the conserved F or W. Each record gives: CDR3 protein, CDR3 DNA, V gene, D gene, J gene, clone size. The D gene is left open where the match is weak. The listing skips clone size in some rows; elsewhere it reads once, few, many or a size class.

CASSYGGGPQYF,TGTGCCAGCAGTTACGGAGGGGGCCCGCAGTATTTT,TRBV6-5,NA,TRBJ2-3,NA
CASSNRHRTTEAFF,TGTGCCAGCTCAAACAGACACCGAACGACTGAAGCTTTCTTT,TRBV18,NA,TRBJ1-1,NA
CASSLVGNGYTF,TGCGCCAGCAGCTTGGTTGGCAATGGCTACACCTTC,TRBV5-1,NA,TRBJ1-2,NA
CASSAPRRNNEQFF,TGTGCCAGCAGCGCCCCCCGGAGAAACAATGAGCAGTTCTTC,TRBV9,NA,TRBJ2-1,NA
CAWSVGGQPQHF,TGTGCCTGGAGTGTAGGGGGCCAGCCCCAGCATTTT,TRBV30,TRBD1,TRBJ1-5,NA
CASSPPGQGYTF,TGTGCCAGCAGCCCCCCAGGGCAGGGCTACACCTTC,TRBV28,NA,TRBJ1-2,NA
CARRTQQGRLPPGELFF,TGTGCCAGACGAACCCAACAGGGAAGATTACCCCCCGGGGAGCTGTTTTTT,TRBV15,NA,TRBJ2-2,NA
CASVTGNTEAFF,TGTGCCAGCGTGACAGGGAACACTGAAGCTTTCTTT,TRBV6-5,NA,TRBJ1-1,NA
CASSYSGQTYNEQFF,TGTGCCAGCAGTTACTCGGGACAGACCTACAATGAGCAGTTCTTC,TRBV6-5,TRBD1,TRBJ2-1,NA
CAWSSFQGASGNTIYF,TGTGCCTGGAGTTCATTTCAGGGGGCCTCTGGAAACACCATATATTTT,TRBV30,TRBD1,TRBJ1-3,NA
CASSLDWAYEQYF,TGTGCCAGCAGTTTGGACTGGGCCTACGAGCAGTACTTC,TRBV2,NA,TRBJ2-7,NA
CASSRDRPDYGYTF,TGTGCCAGCAGTCGGGACAGGCCCGACTATGGCTACACCTTC,TRBV6-5,TRBD1,TRBJ1-2,NA
CASNPPGGGRSEQFF,TGTGCCAGCAACCCCCCTGGGGGGGGGCGCAGTGAGCAGTTCTTC,TRBV2,NA,TRBJ2-1,few
CASSLERRGEAFF,TGTGCCAGCAGCTTGGAGCGCCGCGGTGAAGCTTTCTTT,TRBV5-6,NA,TRBJ1-1,few
CATSRDLNEQFF,TGTGCCACCAGCAGAGATCTCAATGAGCAGTTCTTC,TRBV15,NA,TRBJ2-1,NA
CAISGDRGRGYTF,TGTGCCATCAGCGGGGACAGGGGGAGAGGCTACACCTTC,TRBV10-3,TRBD1,TRBJ1-2,few
CASSLRDRNEKLFF,TGCGCCAGCAGCCTAAGGGACAGAAATGAAAAACTGTTTTTT,TRBV5-1,TRBD1,TRBJ1-4,NA
CASSQDRVSDTQYF,TGTGCCAGCAGCCAAGATAGAGTCTCAGATACGCAGTATTTT,TRBV4-2,NA,TRBJ2-3,NA
CASSLPRGSYEQYF,TGTGCCAGCAGTTTACCAAGAGGGTCCTACGAGCAGTACTTC,TRBV28,NA,TRBJ2-7,NA
CASSAPLGLAKNIQYF,TGTGCCAGCAGCGCACCCCTTGGCCTAGCCAAAAACATTCAGTACTTC,TRBV27,NA,TRBJ2-4,NA
CASSLSGWNIQYF,TGTGCCAGCAGCTTATCGGGGTGGAACATTCAGTACTTC,TRBV7-9,NA,TRBJ2-4,NA
CASSQVLASGRASYNEQFF,TGTGCCAGCAGCCAAGTATTGGCTAGCGGGAGGGCCTCCTACAATGAGCAGTTCTTC,TRBV4-2,TRBD2,TRBJ2-1,NA
CASSVGSQPQHF,TGTGCCAGCAGCGTAGGCAGTCAGCCCCAGCATTTT,TRBV9,NA,TRBJ1-5,NA
CASSSPGGFTEAFF,TGTGCCAGCAGCTCGCCAGGGGGCTTCACTGAAGCTTTCTTT,TRBV5-6,TRBD1,TRBJ1-1,NA
CAITKQGSTEAFF,TGTGCCATCACCAAACAGGGCAGCACTGAAGCTTTCTTT,TRBV10-3,NA,TRBJ1-1,many
CASSPSRGQPQHF,TGTGCCAGCAGCCCCTCGAGAGGGCAGCCCCAGCATTTT,TRBV9,NA,TRBJ1-5,NA
CASSAQTGGGTEAFF,TGTGCCAGCAGTGCTCAGACAGGGGGGGGCACTGAAGCTTTCTTT,TRBV6-5,TRBD1,TRBJ1-1,NA
CASRADRVGQPQHF,TGTGCCAGCAGGGCGGACAGGGTAGGTCAGCCCCAGCATTTT,TRBV27,TRBD1,TRBJ1-5,NA
CASSQTSASPDTQYF,TGTGCCAGCAGCCAAACTAGCGCAAGTCCAGATACGCAGTATTTT,TRBV9,TRBD2,TRBJ2-3,few
CASSPRDTPPGGYTF,TGTGCCAGCTCACCGAGGGACACCCCGCCTGGTGGCTACACCTTC,TRBV18,NA,TRBJ1-2,NA
CASSDQPGTGYGYTF,TGTGCCAGCAGCGATCAACCAGGGACAGGCTATGGCTACACCTTC,TRBV6-1,TRBD1,TRBJ1-2,NA
CASSQGSSGGGESFF,TGTGCCAGCAGCCAAGGATCTAGCGGGGGGGGTGAGTCGTTCTTC,TRBV4-2,TRBD2,TRBJ2-1,NA
CASSLVGGEVDQPQHF,TGTGCCAGCAGTTTGGTAGGGGGCGAGGTAGACCAGCCCCAGCATTTT,TRBV27,TRBD1,TRBJ1-5,NA
CASSGRGHANTGELFF,TGTGCCAGCAGTGGAAGGGGCCACGCGAACACCGGGGAGCTGTTTTTT,TRBV6-1,NA,TRBJ2-2,NA
CASSQDPTSGWNEQFF,TGCGCCAGCAGCCAAGATCCGACTAGCGGTTGGAATGAGCAGTTCTTC,TRBV4-3,TRBD2,TRBJ2-1,once
CASSYRGLAGEEQYF,TGTGCCAGCAGCTACCGCGGACTAGCGGGAGAGGAGCAGTACTTC,TRBV5-4,TRBD2,TRBJ2-7,NA
CASSLGGWNTEAFF,TGTGCCAGCAGCCTAGGCGGCTGGAACACTGAAGCTTTCTTT,TRBV28,NA,TRBJ1-1,NA
CASSPPVFYEQFF,TGTGCCAGCAGCCCCCCGGTTTTCTATGAGCAGTTCTTC,TRBV7-9,NA,TRBJ2-1,NA
CARIHPSSYNSPLHF,TGTGCTCGTATACACCCTAGCTCCTATAATTCACCCCTCCACTTT,TRBV27,NA,TRBJ1-6,NA
CASSLAKELGPQHF,TGTGCCAGCAGCTTAGCGAAGGAGTTAGGGCCCCAGCATTTT,TRBV7-2,NA,TRBJ1-5,NA
CASSQDNYEQYF,TGCGCCAGCAGCCAAGATAACTACGAGCAGTACTTC,TRBV4-1,NA,TRBJ2-7,NA
CASSRDSGKNTEAFF,TGCGCCAGCAGCCGGGACTCGGGGAAGAACACTGAAGCTTTCTTT,TRBV4-1,NA,TRBJ1-1,once
CASGFPPVKRGNSPLHF,TGTGCTAGTGGTTTCCCCCCAGTGAAAAGGGGCAATTCACCCCTCCACTTT,TRBV12-5,NA,TRBJ1-6,NA
CASSLRLAGGYNEQFF,TGTGCCAGCAGCCTAAGACTAGCGGGGGGTTACAATGAGCAGTTCTTC,TRBV11-2,TRBD2,TRBJ2-1,NA
CASSFDRVDTQYF,TGTGCCAGCAGTTTTGACAGGGTAGATACGCAGTATTTT,TRBV6-5,TRBD1,TRBJ2-3,NA